This T cell receptor (beta chain) comes out of a study of blood T cell repertoires in COVID-19. Overall study context: Sources were T cells, B-cell-depleted T cells, or PBMCs; the material itself was cDNA or gDNA.

Sequencing used immunoSEQ multiplex PCR; TCRdb keeps in-frame clones, though not all of them. In the table there are some 160,000 clones, about 83% of which are singletons. Source material: peripheral blood. This sequence originates from a woman of 80 years or more with acute or convalescent COVID-19.

The CDR3 loop is CASSVEYRDYEQYF. DNA for the CDR3: TGCGCCAGCAGCGTGGAGTACAGGGATTACGAGCAGTACTTC. This sequence joins TRBV5-1 and TRBJ2-7; D is possibly TRBD1 (6 bases). Germline loops: CDR1 SGHRS, CDR2 YFSETQ. The CDR3 is 14 residues long. V lost 4 bases, J lost 4 bases, and 15 bases lay in between.